These 9 T cell receptor beta chains share one sample of origin, sequenced in a study of blood T cell repertoires in COVID-19. This table comes from immunoSEQ multiplex PCR, and its TCRdb copy is limited to in-frame clones, with some not included. The sample has 300,000 to 450,000 clones; around 92% are singletons. The sample comprised peripheral blood. These receptors all stem from a woman aged 25 to 39 with COVID-19, enrolled during active disease.

The chain employs TRBV29-1 and TRBJ2-5, with 9 bases identical to TRBD1. The CDR3 has 16 residues. Germline V lookup: CDR1 SQVTM, CDR2 ANQGSEA. V lost 6 bases, J lost 0 bases, and 11 bases stayed unmatched. The CDR3 protein is CSVDFRDRGYQETQYF. The CDR3 DNA is TGCAGCGTAGACTTCCGAGACAGGGGGTACCAAGAGACCCAGTACTTC.

The rearrangement links TRBV18 to TRBJ2-7; 9 bases match TRBD1. Germline values: CDR1 KGHSH, CDR2 LQKENI. The CDR3 is made up of 16 amino acids. Trimming took 6 bases from V and 4 from J; bases not matched to a gene: 13. The CDR3 here is CASSLLGTGISYEQYV. The CDR3 DNA is TGTGCCAGCTCGCTACTCGGGACAGGGATTAGTTACGAGCAGTACGTC.

This clone was counted between two and nine times. The chain has TRBV5-1 and TRBJ2-2; 8 nucleotides match TRBD1. Germline CDR1 reads SGHRS; CDR2 reads YFSETQ. The CDR3 is 15 residues long. V dropped 7 bases and J dropped 1; count of bases not matched to a gene: 6. CDR3 sequence: CASRQGAQNTGELFF. CDR3 DNA sequence: TGCGCCAGCCGTCAGGGGGCGCAGAACACCGGGGAGCTGTTTTTT.

The genes are TRBV3-1 (or the pseudogene TRBV3-2) and TRBJ2-5; no firm D call. V lost 0 bases and J lost 2, with 10 bases in between. Germline V CDR1 and CDR2: LGHDT, YNNKEL (reference sequence). The CDR3 covers 15 residues. The CDR3 DNA sequence: TGTGCCAGCAGCCAAGATCTGGCTAGGCAAGAGACCCAGTACTTC. This gives the protein CASSQDLARQETQYF.

The chain carries TRBV21-1 and TRBJ2-7; whether TRBD2, the table's D call, matches the DNA was not checked. TRBV21-1 is marked as a pseudogene. This CDR3 spans 22 amino acids. The DNA of the CDR3 is TGTGCCAGCAGCAAAGAAGCTCCGACAGGGGGAGTGACTAGCGGGGGAGCCTACGAGCAGTACTTC. As protein: CASSKEAPTGGVTSGGAYEQYF.

This clone was counted between two and nine times. The CDR3 sequence: CASSPGGRGSSDTQYF. For the CDR3, the DNA is TGTGCCAGCAGTCCCGGGGGAAGGGGCTCTTCGGATACGCAGTATTTT. V is TRBV6-2 or TRBV6-3 and J is TRBJ2-3; tentatively, D is TRBD2 (6 bases). The germline gives CDR1 MNHEY, CDR2 SVGEGT. Trimming pared 5 bases from V and 6 bases from J, leaving 21 bases between. The CDR3 runs to 16 residues.

The chain combines TRBV25-1 with TRBJ1-1; D uncertain. CDR3 length: 12 amino acids. V dropped 8 bases and J dropped 1 base, with 8 bases sitting between them. Germline V lookup: CDR1 MGHDK, CDR2 SYGVNS. CDR3 in amino acids: CASERENTEAFF. As DNA, the CDR3 is TGTGCCAGCGAAAGAGAGAACACTGAAGCTTTCTTT.

The V call is TRBV6-5, the J call TRBJ2-3; TRBD2 agrees at 7 bases. The V gene's germline CDR1 is MNHEY and CDR2 SVGAGI. The CDR3 totals 14 residues. Unmatched junction bases numbered 0, after V lost 2 bases and J lost 1 base. CDR3 sequence: CASSYTSGTDTQYF. The DNA for the CDR3 is TGTGCCAGCAGTTACACTAGCGGCACAGATACGCAGTATTTT.

Written as DNA, the CDR3 is TGTGCCAGCAGCTTAAATAGCGGGGGGGCCTACTACAATGAGCAGTTCTTC. Its translation is CASSLNSGGAYYNEQFF. The rearrangement uses TRBV7-9 and TRBJ2-1; 11 nucleotides line up with TRBD2. The CDR3 has 17 residues. CDR1 and CDR2 (germline): SEHNR, FQNEAQ (reference sequence). V shed 2 bases and J 3 bases; nucleotides not matched to a gene: 6.